This passage covers 27 T cell receptor beta chains from one sample sequenced in a study of neurological immune-mediated disorders. From the 5' RACE reads, TCRdb called clonotypes with MiXCR, one entry per CDR3 protein. The table lists roughly 76,000 distinct CDR3 sequences, around 3% of them singletons, with roughly 5.2% in the top ten. The sample was PBMCs. These TCRs come from a woman in her forties or fifties with multiple sclerosis.

This clonotype was observed at least ten times. The chain recombines TRBV27 with TRBJ2-1; TRBD1 aligns across 9 bases. V was clipped by 2 bases and J by 5 bases; unmatched bases: 7. The CDR3 extends over 16 amino acids. Germline lookup yields CDR1 MNHEY and CDR2 SMNVEV (reference sequence). The CDR3 DNA follows: TGTGCCAGCAGTTTAAGGGGGACAGGGTATGACAATGAGCAGTTCTTC. Translating it yields CASSLRGTGYDNEQFF.

The V gene is TRBV20-1, the J gene TRBJ2-1, with TRBD2 matching over 7 bases. CDR3 length: 11 residues. Trimming took 5 bases from V and 6 from J; bases not matched to a gene: 1. Germline assignment: CDR1 DFQATT and CDR2 SNEGSKA (reference sequence). DNA of the CDR3: TGCAGTGCTGGCGGGAGCAATGAGCAGTTCTTC. This translates into CSAGGSNEQFF.

This clonotype appeared many times. The V gene is TRBV5-5, the J gene TRBJ2-2, with 8 bases matching TRBD1. This CDR3 spans 17 amino acids. Germline lookup yields CDR1 SGHKS and CDR2 YYEKEE (reference sequence). V dropped 1 base and J dropped 1; count of bases not matched to a gene: 6. The CDR3 loop is CASSLRTGLENTGELFF. The CDR3 coding sequence is TGTGCCAGCAGCTTGAGGACAGGGCTGGAGAACACCGGGGAGCTGTTTTTT.

On this clonotype: A much more abundant neighbour one base away suggests this may be a read error. This chain uses TRBV3-1 with TRBJ2-3; 8 nucleotides agree with TRBD1. Trimming cost V 3 bases and J 4 bases; bases outside gene matches: 6. CDR1 is LGHDT and CDR2 is YNNKEL in the germline V gene (reference sequence). This CDR3 is 15 amino acids long. CDR3 DNA: TGTGCCAGCAGCCATCGGACAGGGAAGTCAGATACGCAGTATTTT. Its protein is CASSHRTGKSDTQYF.

This clonotype was counted ten times or more. The rearrangement uses TRBV5-1 and TRBJ2-5; D might be TRBD2 (7 bases). This CDR3 region has 14 residues. Germline V CDR1 and CDR2: SGHRS, YFSETQ. Trimming shortened V by 2 bases and J by 2 bases, and 10 bases separated the two germline ends. The CDR3: CASSFGGQQETQYF. The CDR3 DNA reads TGCGCCAGCAGCTTCGGGGGGCAGCAAGAGACCCAGTACTTC.

This clonotype was counted many times. This chain links TRBV12-3 or TRBV12-4 with TRBJ2-2; 7 positions match TRBD1. Trimming took 8 bases from V and 8 from J; bases not matched to a gene: 8. CDR3 length equals 13 residues. DNA for the CDR3: TGTGCCAGCCGTCGACAGGGAAGAGGGGAGCTGTTTTTT. It codes for CASRRQGRGELFF.

This clonotype was recorded many times. The chain recombines TRBV2 with TRBJ2-7; 10 bases agree with TRBD2. Germline assignment: CDR1 SNHLY and CDR2 FYNNEI. The CDR3 has 14 amino acids. With V trimmed by 0 bases and J by 7 bases, 3 bases remained unmatched. The CDR3 here is CASSEATAGGEQYF. DNA for the CDR3: TGTGCCAGCAGTGAAGCGACAGCGGGAGGGGAGCAGTACTTC.

This clonotype was counted at least ten times. This chain joins TRBV7-2 and TRBJ1-6; 9 bases map to TRBD1. The CDR3 has 17 amino acids. The V gene's germline CDR1 is SGHTA and CDR2 FQGNSA. Trimming cost V 2 bases and J 9 bases; bases outside gene matches: 11. This CDR3 is CASSLQPNRGQGSPLHF. The CDR3 DNA follows: TGTGCCAGCAGCTTACAACCAAACAGGGGGCAGGGTTCACCCCTCCACTTT.

This clonotype showed up many times. J is TRBJ1-1 and V is TRBV7-2; D not resolved. Trimming took 5 bases from V and 4 from J, leaving 14 bases between them. CDR1 is SGHTA and CDR2 is FQGNSA in the germline V gene. This CDR3 region has 14 residues. CDR3 sequence (DNA): TGTGCCAGCAGCCAGAGTGATTCGGTCACTGAAGCTTTCTTT. Protein: CASSQSDSVTEAFF.

This clonotype has ten or more counts. The rearrangement joins TRBV18 to TRBJ2-5, with a tentative D call TRBD2 (6 bases). The V end lost 3 bases, the J end lost 5 bases, and 10 bases lay between the germline ends. The CDR3 loop spans 13 amino acids. The V gene's germline CDR1 is KGHSH and CDR2 LQKENI. The DNA for the CDR3 is TGTGCCAGCTCACCGGCAGGGAGGGAGACCCAGTACTTC. Its protein is CASSPAGRETQYF. The whole variable domain, remainder taken from reference TRBV18 and TRBJ2-5, is NAGVMQNPRHLVRRRGQEARLRCSPMKGHSHVYWYRQLPEEGLKFMVYLQKENIIDESGMPKERFSAEFPKEGPSILRIQQVVRGDSAAYFCASSPAGRETQYFGPGTRLLVL.

This clonotype was detected ten times or more. This chain uses TRBV4-3 with TRBJ2-2, with 9 nucleotides matching TRBD2. With V trimmed by 4 bases and J by 6 bases, 9 bases remained unmatched. Per germline, CDR1 LGHNA and CDR2 YSLEER. The CDR3 spans 16 residues. CDR3 in DNA: TGCGCCAGCAGCCCTCTTAGCGGGAGAAATCCCGGGGAGCTGTTTTTT. Amino acid sequence: CASSPLSGRNPGELFF.

This clonotype was seen at least ten times. The CDR3 spells CSAEGLAGEGEQYF. In DNA form, the CDR3 reads TGCAGCGCCGAGGGACTAGCGGGAGAGGGCGAGCAGTACTTC. This rearrangement joins TRBV29-1 to TRBJ2-7, with 14 bases lining up with TRBD2. The V gene end was trimmed by 7 bases and the J gene end by 6 bases; junction bases not matched to a gene: 8. Germline CDR1 and CDR2: SQVTM and ANQGSEA. The CDR3 loop spans 14 amino acids.

This clonotype was seen ten or more times. This sequence joins TRBV15 and TRBJ2-5; no clear D. V was shortened by 1 base and J by 0 bases, with 3 bases between the two germline ends. The CDR3 has 13 amino acids. Germline-derived CDR1 and CDR2 are LNHNV and YYDKDF (reference sequence). The chain's CDR3 is CATSRVYQETQYF. The CDR3 DNA sequence: TGTGCCACCAGCAGAGTGTACCAAGAGACCCAGTACTTC. The full variable domain, with the rest looked up from reference TRBV15 and TRBJ2-5, is DAMVIQNPRYQVTQFGKPVTLSCSQTLNHNVMYWYQQKSSQAPKLLFHYYDKDFNNEADTPDNFQSRRPNTSFCFLDIRSPGLGDTAMYLCATSRVYQETQYFGPGTRLLVL.

This clonotype was seen many times. V and J are TRBV6-5 and TRBJ2-3, with 7 nucleotides matching TRBD2. This CDR3 has 15 amino acids. CDR1 and CDR2 (germline): MNHEY, SVGAGI. After removal of 5 bases from V and 5 bases from J, the junction contained 10 bases not matched to a gene. CDR3 residues: CASSPRDYPRDTQYF. CDR3 DNA: TGTGCCAGCAGTCCCCGGGACTACCCCCGAGATACGCAGTATTTT.

At least ten counts were recorded for this clonotype. The V call is TRBV9, the J call TRBJ2-7; 11 bases are a match to TRBD2. The CDR3 consists of 15 residues. The germline V gene encodes CDR1 SGDLS and CDR2 YYNGEE. After removal of 4 bases from V and 2 bases from J, the junction contained 5 bases not matched to a gene. CDR3 amino acids: CASSPRLAGTYEQYF. The CDR3 nucleotides are TGTGCCAGCAGCCCCCGACTAGCGGGAACCTACGAGCAGTACTTC.

This clonotype was counted ten times or more. The chain joins TRBV5-6 to TRBJ2-3; 11 bases are shared with TRBD2. The CDR3 loop spans 16 amino acids. V lost 4 bases to trimming and J lost 3 bases; unmatched junction nucleotides: 7. The V gene's germline CDR1 is SGHDT and CDR2 YYEEEE. The CDR3 DNA follows: TGTGCCAGCAGCCCCCCGCTAGCGGGAGGTACAGATACGCAGTATTTT. Its protein product is CASSPPLAGGTDTQYF.

This clonotype occurred many times. J is TRBJ2-2 and V is TRBV12-3 or TRBV12-4; tentatively, D is TRBD1 (5 bases). The CDR3 consists of 15 residues. V shed 4 bases and J shed 0 bases, with 9 bases lying between them. Here the CDR3 reads CASSWGTTNTGELFF. In DNA form, the CDR3 reads TGTGCCAGCAGTTGGGGCACCACGAACACCGGGGAGCTGTTTTTT.

This clonotype was recorded many times. The rearrangement joins TRBV7-7 to TRBJ2-1; D possibly corresponds to TRBD2 (6 bases). Germline CDR1 SSHAT, CDR2 FNYEAQ (reference sequence). This CDR3 has 13 residues. V was pared by 6 bases and J by 5 bases, with 11 bases between. The CDR3 loop reads CASSSSVNNEQFF. The CDR3 DNA reads TGTGCCAGCAGTTCTAGCGTGAACAATGAGCAGTTCTTC. The full variable domain, in which reference TRBV7-7 and TRBJ2-1 provide the parts outside the CDR3, is GAGVSQSPRYKVTKRGQDVTLRCDPISSHATLYWYQQALGQGPEFLTYFNYEAQPDKSGLPSDRFSAERPEGSISTLTIQRTEQRDSAMYRCASSSSVNNEQFFGPGTRLTVL.

This clonotype was seen many times. The CDR3 reads CASSRTANEKLFF. CDR3 bases: TGTGCCAGCAGCCGGACAGCCAATGAAAAACTGTTTTTT. V usage is TRBV7-2 and J usage is TRBJ1-4, with a possible D match to TRBD1 (6 bases). Germline V lookup: CDR1 SGHTA, CDR2 FQGNSA. There are 13 residues in the CDR3. With 5 bases removed from V and 5 bases from J, the gap between germline ends came to 9 bases.

Ten or more counts support this clonotype. V usage is TRBV20-1 and J usage is TRBJ2-7, with 11 bases matching TRBD1. Germline trimming cut 5 bases from V and 4 bases from J; bases unmatched to any gene: 7. The CDR3 is 14 residues long. Germline V gene sequence: CDR1 DFQATT, CDR2 SNEGSKA (reference sequence). The CDR3 here is CSAGQGAGSYEQYF. In nucleotides, the CDR3 is TGCAGTGCTGGACAGGGGGCGGGCTCATACGAGCAGTACTTC.

This chain uses TRBV10-3 with TRBJ2-3, with no clear D. Trimming removed 7 bases from V and 0 bases from J, with 8 bases in between. Per the germline V gene, CDR1 is ENHRY and CDR2 is SYGVKD. This CDR3 comprises 13 residues. The chain's CDR3 is CAITQPSTDTQYF. The DNA for the CDR3 is TGTGCCATCACCCAACCTAGCACAGATACGCAGTATTTT.

This clonotype was counted at least ten times. V usage is TRBV5-1 and J usage is TRBJ2-7; D is possibly TRBD2 (6 bases). The CDR3 has 14 amino acids. The germline V gene encodes CDR1 SGHRS and CDR2 YFSETQ. Trimming left V 5 bases short and J 6 bases short, with 18 bases between. CDR3 DNA sequence: TGCGCCAGCAGACCCACCATGACGGGAGTCGAGCAGTACTTC. Translating gives CASRPTMTGVEQYF.

The rearrangement uses TRBV4-1 and TRBJ1-6; D not certain. The CDR3 has 15 amino acids. The germline V gene encodes CDR1 MGHRA and CDR2 YSYEKL. V was cut by 1 base and J by 8 bases, with 12 bases left in between. As DNA, the CDR3 is TGCGCCAGCAGCCAAGGGACGGAGAAGGATTCACCCCTCCACTTT. Translation gives CASSQGTEKDSPLHF.

This clonotype came up many times. The genes are TRBV24-1 and TRBJ2-7, with 11 positions matching TRBD1. The CDR3 consists of 15 residues. Germline assignment: CDR1 KGHDR and CDR2 SFDVKD. Trimming removed 5 bases from V and 4 bases from J; junction bases left unmatched: 6. The CDR3 spells CATSAVDRGRYEQYF. DNA for the CDR3: TGTGCCACCAGTGCTGTGGACAGGGGGCGATACGAGCAGTACTTC.

This clonotype was seen ten or more times. The genes are TRBV3-1 and TRBJ1-6; TRBD1 aligns across 10 bases. V lost 4 bases and J lost 9; bases outside the gene matches: 3. CDR3 size: 14 residues. Germline V CDR1 and CDR2: LGHDT, YNNKEL (reference sequence). CDR3 DNA sequence: TGTGCCAGCAGCCTGACAGGGGGCCCTTCACCCCTCCACTTT. Its protein product is CASSLTGGPSPLHF.

This clonotype was counted at least ten times. V gene TRBV20-1 combines with J gene TRBJ2-7; D call uncertain. From germline, CDR1 is DFQATT and CDR2 SNEGSKA (reference sequence). V was trimmed by 3 bases and J by 7 bases, leaving 10 bases between them. The CDR3 length is 11 residues. CDR3 in amino acids: CSASARWEQYF. For the CDR3, the DNA is TGCAGTGCTAGTGCTAGGTGGGAGCAGTACTTC.

This clonotype occurred many times. The V call is TRBV9, the J call TRBJ1-2, with a possible D match to TRBD1 (5 bases). The germline V and J ends were trimmed by 4 bases and 7 bases, with 20 bases remaining between them. Germline V lookup: CDR1 SGDLS, CDR2 YYNGEE. This CDR3 has 15 residues. CDR3: CASSSSAGVVGGYTF. CDR3 coding DNA: TGTGCCAGCAGCTCCTCGGCGGGGGTAGTTGGTGGCTACACCTTC.